One sample yielded the 13 T cell receptor beta chains listed below, sequenced in a study of blood T cell repertoires in COVID-19. Some clones are missing from TCRdb's copy, which holds only in-frame ones; the method was immunoSEQ multiplex PCR. The sample contains 200,000 to 250,000 clones, approximately 83% of which appear only once. Sequenced sample: PBMCs or T cells enriched from blood (not recorded which). Receptors were obtained from a woman between 55 and 75 years old who had recovered from COVID-19.

CDR3 in amino acids: CATSDPDRGATDTQYF. The CDR3 nucleotides are TGTGCCACCAGTGATCCTGACAGGGGTGCCACAGATACGCAGTATTTT. This chain connects TRBV24-1 to TRBJ2-3; 8 bases map to TRBD1. The CDR3 runs to 16 residues. CDR1 KGHDR and CDR2 SFDVKD come from the germline V gene. The V gene end was trimmed by 3 bases and the J gene end by 2 bases; junction bases not matched to a gene: 6.

The chain uses TRBV5-6 and TRBJ1-5; possible D gene TRBD1, 6 bases. This CDR3 has 14 residues. Trimming removed 3 bases at V and 5 bases at J, with 12 bases between. Germline V lookup: CDR1 SGHDT, CDR2 YYEEEE. The CDR3 region is CASSSTGSHQPQHF. The DNA for the CDR3 is TGTGCCAGCAGCTCCACAGGGTCTCATCAGCCCCAGCATTTT.

The chain recombines TRBV20-1 with TRBJ2-3, with D possibly being TRBD2 (7 bases). This CDR3 contains 16 residues. Trimming shortened V by 3 bases and J by 0 bases, and 16 bases separated the two germline ends. Looked up from germline, CDR1 is DFQATT and CDR2 is SNEGSKA (reference sequence). CDR3 bases: TGCAGTGCTAGTCAAGGAGGGGGGGCTAGCACAGATACGCAGTATTTT. Amino acids: CSASQGGGASTDTQYF.

The J gene is TRBJ2-1, the V gene TRBV9; the match to TRBD2 covers 11 bases. Germline V lookup: CDR1 SGDLS, CDR2 YYNGEE. The CDR3 runs 17 residues. Trimming took 4 bases from V and 6 from J; bases not matched to a gene: 12. CDR3 amino acids: CASSPRSIAGGGNEQFF. The CDR3 bases are TGTGCCAGCAGCCCCAGATCCATAGCGGGAGGGGGCAATGAGCAGTTCTTC.

The chain employs TRBV29-1 and TRBJ1-2; a possible D gene is TRBD1 (5 bases). Germline lookup yields CDR1 SQVTM and CDR2 ANQGSEA. V shed 3 bases and J shed 7 bases, with 12 bases lying between them. This CDR3 is 12 amino acids long. The CDR3 DNA reads as TGCAGCGTTGACGGGGGAGGAGGTGGCTACACCTTC. This encodes CSVDGGGGGYTF.

The V and J genes are TRBV3-1 (or the pseudogene TRBV3-2) and TRBJ2-7; D gene ambiguous. Trimming cost V 0 bases and J 3 bases, with 9 bases left between them. Germline-derived CDR1 and CDR2 are LGHDT and YNNKEL (reference sequence). CDR3 length equals 14 residues. The CDR3 region is CASSQDASFYEQYF. The DNA of the CDR3 is TGTGCCAGCAGCCAAGACGCCAGTTTCTACGAGCAGTACTTC.

The chain employs TRBV2 and TRBJ2-3; D not resolved. Germline lookup yields CDR1 SNHLY and CDR2 FYNNEI. V lost 3 bases to trimming and J lost 2 bases, with 15 bases between them. There are 16 residues in the CDR3. CDR3: CASSDAPRPSTDTQYF. CDR3 coding DNA: TGTGCCAGCAGTGACGCGCCCCGTCCTTCCACAGATACGCAGTATTTT.

This clone was observed a single time. In DNA, the CDR3 is TGTGCCAGCAGCTCTACTAGCGGGAGAAACTACGAGCAGTACTTC. This codes for CASSSTSGRNYEQYF. The gene calls are TRBV13 and TRBJ2-7, with TRBD2 matching 11 bases. CDR1 PRHDT and CDR2 FYEKMQ come from the germline V gene (reference sequence). V shed 4 bases and J 3 bases; nucleotides not matched to a gene: 5. The CDR3 is 15 amino acids.

This clone has just a few counts. The chain carries TRBV24-1 and TRBJ1-2; the match to TRBD1 covers 7 bases. The CDR3 is 15 amino acids. The V gene end was trimmed by 3 bases and the J gene end by 2 bases; junction bases not matched to a gene: 5. Per germline, CDR1 KGHDR and CDR2 SFDVKD. For the CDR3, the DNA is TGTGCCACCAGTGATGCGGGACAGAAGAACTATGGCTACACCTTC. Amino acid sequence: CATSDAGQKNYGYTF.

The rearrangement links TRBV4-1 to TRBJ1-5; weak D call: TRBD1 (6 bases). The V gene's germline CDR1 is MGHRA and CDR2 YSYEKL. The CDR3 covers 14 residues. Trimming shortened V by 4 bases and J by 4 bases, and 11 bases separated the two germline ends. This chain's CDR3 is CASSLLDRNQPQHF. DNA for the CDR3: TGCGCCAGCAGCCTCCTCGACAGGAATCAGCCCCAGCATTTT.

The gene calls are TRBV15 and TRBJ2-4; weak D call: TRBD1 (6 bases). Germline V gene sequence: CDR1 LNHNV, CDR2 YYDKDF (reference sequence). This CDR3 contains 15 residues. V lost 5 bases to trimming and J lost 0 bases, with 11 bases between them. The CDR3 is CATSRTDLAKNIQYF. CDR3 coding DNA: TGTGCCACCAGCCGGACAGATTTAGCCAAAAACATTCAGTACTTC.

V and J are TRBV5-4 and TRBJ2-7; no clear D. The CDR3 spans 14 residues. Germline V CDR1 and CDR2: SGHNT, YYREEE (reference sequence). V was cut by 0 bases and J by 1 base, with 8 bases left in between. The CDR3 DNA reads TGTGCCAGCAGCTTGGAGCTCGCTTCCTACGAGCAGTACTTC. It specifies CASSLELASYEQYF.

The gene calls are TRBV7-2 and TRBJ2-7, with D perhaps TRBD1 (5 bases). V lost 4 bases and J 2 bases, leaving 12 bases between the germline ends. This CDR3 contains 14 residues. Germline V gives CDR1 SGHTA, CDR2 FQGNSA. This CDR3 reads CASSSAGFTYEQYF. The CDR3 DNA reads TGTGCCAGCAGCTCCGCAGGGTTTACCTACGAGCAGTACTTC.